Presented here are 32 T cell receptor beta chains from one specimen sequenced in a study of T cell changes during pregnancy in multiple sclerosis. Sequenced by immunoSEQ multiplex PCR; TCRdb stores in-frame clones only, minus some. The sample lists about 36,000 clones, more than 75% occurring once. Material: CD4+ T cells from peripheral blood mononuclear cells, obtained in the first trimester of pregnancy. The receptors were gathered from a female donor with multiple sclerosis, enrolled in a pregnancy study.

The chain joins TRBV5-1 to TRBJ2-1, with D possibly matching TRBD2 (6 bases). Germline V gene sequence: CDR1 SGHRS, CDR2 YFSETQ. The CDR3 has 14 amino acids. V was clipped by 3 bases and J by 5 bases, with 12 bases between them. The CDR3 DNA sequence: TGCGCCAGCAGCTCGGGGACTGGCGACAATGAGCAGTTCTTC. It translates to CASSSGTGDNEQFF.

The V gene is TRBV29-1, the J gene TRBJ1-2; 8 nucleotides line up with TRBD1. CDR1 is SQVTM and CDR2 is ANQGSEA in the germline V gene. This CDR3 has 11 residues. Losses at the gene ends were 4 bases for V and 8 bases for J; bases not matched to a gene: 3. The CDR3 DNA sequence: TGCAGCGTTGGGACAGGGCAAGGCTACACCTTC. Amino acid sequence: CSVGTGQGYTF.

This clone was seen only once. V is TRBV5-1 and J is TRBJ2-1; 7 bases map to TRBD2. With V trimmed by 2 bases and J by 8 bases, 13 bases remained unmatched. Germline-derived CDR1 and CDR2 are SGHRS and YFSETQ. The CDR3 is made up of 16 amino acids. CDR3 loop: CASSFLAVNVGDEQFF. The CDR3 DNA sequence: TGCGCCAGCAGCTTCCTAGCGGTGAACGTGGGGGATGAGCAGTTCTTC.

The chain recombines TRBV27 with TRBJ2-1; 10 bases fit TRBD1. The CDR3 is 16 residues long. V trimming: 2 bases; J trimming: 4 bases; junction bases outside the gene matches: 5. The germline CDR1 and CDR2 sequences are MNHEY and SMNVEV (reference sequence). The CDR3 loop reads CASSLIGTGAYNEQFF. The CDR3 DNA follows: TGTGCCAGCAGTTTAATAGGGACAGGGGCTTACAATGAGCAGTTCTTC.

The chain links TRBV6-6 to TRBJ1-2, with D tentatively TRBD1 (5 bases). The CDR3 runs 14 residues. Germline lookup yields CDR1 MNHNY and CDR2 SVGAGI (reference sequence). Trimming took off 0 bases at V and 5 bases at J, with 10 bases between the two ends. CDR3 DNA: TGTGCCAGCAGTTACTCCGACAGTGGATATGGCTACACCTTC. It codes for CASSYSDSGYGYTF.

Only a few counts were recorded for this clone. V is TRBV2 and J is TRBJ1-6; D unresolved. Trimming removed 5 bases from V and 5 bases from J, with 7 bases in between. Germline V gives CDR1 SNHLY, CDR2 FYNNEI. The CDR3 is 13 residues long. CDR3 sequence: CASSSWHNSPLHF. In DNA form, the CDR3 reads TGTGCCAGCAGTAGTTGGCATAATTCACCCCTCCACTTT.

This chain joins TRBV11-2 and TRBJ1-2; D is perhaps TRBD1 (6 bases). V lost 5 bases, J lost 13 bases, and 23 bases lay in between. The CDR3 has 14 residues. Germline values: CDR1 SGHAT, CDR2 FQNNGV. The CDR3 reads CASSISGRGDCCTF. The CDR3 bases are TGTGCCAGCAGCATCTCCGGGAGGGGGGATTGCTGCACCTTC.

The V and J genes are TRBV9 and TRBJ2-3, with 8 bases fitting TRBD2. The CDR3 is 15 residues long. V dropped 1 base and J dropped 6; count of bases not matched to a gene: 7. CDR1 is SGDLS, CDR2 YYNGEE, per germline. The CDR3 DNA sequence: TGTGCCAGCAGCGTATTAAGCGGGAGTGGTGATACGCAGTATTTT. This encodes CASSVLSGSGDTQYF.

J is TRBJ2-3 and V is TRBV5-5; D may be TRBD1 (5 bases). Per the germline V gene, CDR1 is SGHKS and CDR2 is YYEKEE (reference sequence). The CDR3 contains 13 residues. Trimming stripped 0 bases from V and 4 bases from J, with 6 bases between. In DNA, the CDR3 is TGTGCCAGCAGCTTGGTAGGGGCAGATACGCAGTATTTT. It encodes CASSLVGADTQYF.

The genes are TRBV30 and TRBJ2-1; 12 nucleotides agree with TRBD2. The CDR3 has 15 residues. CDR1 is GTSNPN, CDR2 SVGIG, per germline (reference sequence). V was pared by 0 bases and J by 15 bases, with 12 bases of the junction left unmatched. Here the CDR3 DNA reads TGTGCCTGGAGTGTACCTGGACTAGCGGGAATTGGGGGGTTCTTC. It codes for CAWSVPGLAGIGGFF.

This clone was counted a few times. V is TRBV19 and J is TRBJ1-2; D uncertain. Germline CDR1 and CDR2: LNHDA and SQIVND (reference sequence). The CDR3 contains 14 residues. V lost 3 bases and J lost 4, with 12 bases in between. The CDR3 bases are TGTGCCAGTAGTATCGCTGACACACTCTATGGCTACACCTTC. This sequence encodes CASSIADTLYGYTF.

The chain carries TRBV9 and TRBJ2-7, with 9 positions matching TRBD2. The CDR3 totals 15 residues. Germline assignment: CDR1 SGDLS and CDR2 YYNGEE. The V gene end was trimmed by 4 bases and the J gene end by 3 bases; junction bases not matched to a gene: 8. CDR3 loop: CASSPHGAGGYEQYF. As DNA, the CDR3 is TGTGCCAGCAGCCCTCACGGAGCGGGAGGCTACGAGCAGTACTTC. The complete variable domain, with remaining parts taken from reference TRBV9 and TRBJ2-7, reads DSGVTQTPKHLITATGQRVTLRCSPRSGDLSVYWYQQSLDQGLQFLIQYYNGEERAKGNILERFSAQQFPDLHSELNLSSLELGDSALYFCASSPHGAGGYEQYFGPGTRLTVT.

The chain joins TRBV5-8 to TRBJ1-1, with D perhaps TRBD1 (5 bases). The length of the CDR3 is 12 residues. V lost 2 bases to trimming and J lost 10 bases, with 12 bases between them. Germline-derived CDR1 and CDR2 are SGHTS and YDEGEE. CDR3 sequence (DNA): TGTGCCAGCAGCTTCCAGGGTTTAAGAGCTTTCTTT. As protein: CASSFQGLRAFF.

This chain joins TRBV15 and TRBJ2-1; 10 bases fit TRBD2. V shed 0 bases and J 9 bases; nucleotides not matched to a gene: 11. CDR1 and CDR2 (germline): LNHNV, YYDKDF (reference sequence). The CDR3 totals 17 residues. The CDR3 DNA follows: TGTGCCACCAGCAGAGATAGAGGGAGCGGGGGGGCATCTGAGCAGTTCTTC. Its protein is CATSRDRGSGGASEQFF.

CDR3: CASSPALRARGGYTF. The CDR3 nucleotides are TGTGCCAGCAGTCCCGCGTTACGCGCACGAGGGGGCTACACCTTC. The rearrangement links TRBV28 to TRBJ1-2; D is unclear. Germline V gives CDR1 MDHEN, CDR2 SYDVKM. The V end lost 5 bases, the J end lost 8 bases, and 21 bases lay between the germline ends. The CDR3 has 15 amino acids.

The sample holds a few counts of this clone. The rearrangement joins TRBV30 to TRBJ2-7, with 8 bases identical to TRBD1. CDR3 length: 13 residues. The germline V gene encodes CDR1 GTSNPN and CDR2 SVGIG (reference sequence). V shed 1 base and J 7 bases; nucleotides not matched to a gene: 6. The CDR3 region is CAWSGDRSGEQYF. The CDR3 DNA reads TGTGCCTGGAGTGGGGACAGGTCTGGGGAGCAGTACTTC.

V is TRBV11-2 and J is TRBJ2-5; the match to TRBD2 covers 9 bases. The CDR3 has 13 amino acids. Germline V CDR1 and CDR2: SGHAT, FQNNGV. Trimming cost V 4 bases and J 4 bases; bases outside gene matches: 1. The CDR3 coding sequence is TGTGCCAGCAGCTCACTAGCGGGAGAGACCCAGTACTTC. Its protein is CASSSLAGETQYF. Based on the CDR3 plus reference TRBV11-2 and TRBJ2-5, the full variable domain is EAGVAQSPRYKIIEKRQSVAFWCNPISGHATLYWYQQILGQGPKLLIQFQNNGVVDDSQLPKDRFSAERLKGVDSTLKIQPAKLEDSAVYLCASSSLAGETQYFGPGTRLLVL.

The chain is built from TRBV18 and TRBJ1-1, with D perhaps TRBD1 (6 bases). Trimming cost V 3 bases and J 5 bases, with 16 bases left between them. The CDR3 has 15 amino acids. Germline V lookup: CDR1 KGHSH, CDR2 LQKENI. The CDR3 DNA sequence: TGTGCCAGCTCACCCGCGGGGAGGGGGGGAACTGAAGCTTTCTTT. Translating it yields CASSPAGRGGTEAFF.

The rearrangement uses TRBV7-3 and TRBJ1-1, with D perhaps TRBD1 (5 bases). Trimming removed 2 bases at V and 6 bases at J, with 10 bases between. The CDR3 has 13 residues. The germline CDR1 and CDR2 sequences are SGHTA and FQGTGA. This chain's CDR3 is CASSLLGEAEAFF. The CDR3 coding sequence is TGTGCCAGCAGCTTATTAGGGGAGGCTGAAGCTTTCTTT.

The chain links TRBV6-5 to TRBJ2-2; 7 positions match TRBD2. Germline trimming cut 6 bases from V and 7 bases from J; bases unmatched to any gene: 8. The CDR3 contains 14 residues. Germline CDR1 reads MNHEY; CDR2 reads SVGAGI. The chain's CDR3 is CASRQGGPGGELFF. In nucleotides, the CDR3 is TGTGCCAGCAGGCAGGGAGGGCCGGGCGGGGAGCTGTTTTTT.

This clone was detected only once. The CDR3 loop is CASSPLVEREGREQFF. The CDR3 DNA sequence: TGTGCCAGTAGCCCCCTAGTGGAGCGGGAGGGCCGTGAGCAGTTCTTC. This chain joins TRBV19 and TRBJ2-1; 10 nucleotides agree with TRBD2. The CDR3 has 16 residues. Trimming removed 6 bases from V and 9 bases from J; junction bases left unmatched: 14. The germline gives CDR1 LNHDA, CDR2 SQIVND (reference sequence). The complete variable domain, with remaining parts taken from reference TRBV19 and TRBJ2-1, reads DGGITQSPKYLFRKEGQNVTLSCEQNLNHDAMYWYRQDPGQGLRLIYYSQIVNDFQKGDIAEGYSVSREKKESFPLTVTSAQKNPTAFYLCASSPLVEREGREQFFGPGTRLTVL.

The rearrangement joins TRBV2 to TRBJ2-7, with a tentative D call TRBD2 (7 bases). Trimming shortened V by 7 bases and J by 4 bases, and 17 bases separated the two germline ends. Germline CDR1 SNHLY, CDR2 FYNNEI. There are 14 residues in the CDR3. This CDR3 reads CASTAGGAQYEQYF. As DNA, the CDR3 is TGTGCCAGCACCGCTGGGGGGGCGCAGTACGAGCAGTACTTC.

The chain uses TRBV6-1 and TRBJ1-1, with D perhaps matching TRBD1 (6 bases). V dropped 4 bases and J dropped 6 bases, with 15 bases sitting between them. Germline CDR1 MNHNS, CDR2 SASEGT. The CDR3 runs to 14 residues. CDR3 loop: CASSGTVDSSEAFF. As DNA, the CDR3 is TGTGCCAGCAGTGGGACAGTGGATTCTTCTGAAGCTTTCTTT.

The rearrangement links TRBV7-9 to TRBJ1-3; D uncertain. Trimming removed 1 base from V and 4 bases from J, with 8 bases in between. The CDR3 is 14 residues long. Germline loops: CDR1 SEHNR, CDR2 FQNEAQ (reference sequence). CDR3 protein: CASSLGGRGNTIYF. The CDR3 coding sequence is TGTGCCAGCAGCTTAGGAGGGCGAGGAAACACCATATATTTT.

The chain combines TRBV2 with TRBJ1-1; D unclear. The V and J ends lost 6 bases and 0 bases respectively, with 8 bases between them. Germline values: CDR1 SNHLY, CDR2 FYNNEI. There are 13 residues in the CDR3. The CDR3 DNA reads as TGTGCCAGCAGCTCTAGTCTGAACACTGAAGCTTTCTTT. Translated, it gives CASSSSLNTEAFF.

The chain joins TRBV7-9 to TRBJ2-1; D perhaps matches TRBD2 (5 bases). Trimming removed 3 bases from V and 9 bases from J, with 12 bases in between. This CDR3 is built from 13 residues. The germline CDR1 and CDR2 sequences are SEHNR and FQNEAQ (reference sequence). CDR3 nucleotides: TGTGCCAGCAGCTTGCTACTAGAGGGTGAGCAGTTCTTC. It yields the protein CASSLLLEGEQFF.

This chain connects TRBV27 to TRBJ2-1, with 10 bases identical to TRBD2. Germline CDR1 reads MNHEY; CDR2 reads SMNVEV (reference sequence). This CDR3 is 15 amino acids long. J gave up 8 bases and V 7 bases, and 11 bases lay outside the gene matches. CDR3 DNA: TGTGCCAGCACCGAGACTAGCGGGTGGGGTCATGAGCAGTTCTTC. Its protein product is CASTETSGWGHEQFF.

This clone was observed once. The rearrangement uses TRBV28 and TRBJ1-3; maybe TRBD1 (5 bases). This CDR3 has 15 residues. Germline-derived CDR1 and CDR2 are MDHEN and SYDVKM. Trimming took 3 bases from V and 0 from J, leaving 9 bases between them. The CDR3 is CASSLAGGSGNTIYF. CDR3 sequence (DNA): TGTGCCAGCAGTTTGGCCGGGGGCTCTGGAAACACCATATATTTT. The full variable domain, its missing parts supplied by reference TRBV28 and TRBJ1-3, is DVKVTQSSRYLVKRTGEKVFLECVQDMDHENMFWYRQDPGLGLRLIYFSYDVKMKEKGDIPEGYSVSREKKERFSLILESASTNQTSMYLCASSLAGGSGNTIYFGEGSWLTVV.

This clone was observed a few times. V usage is TRBV28 and J usage is TRBJ1-5, with TRBD1 matching over 8 bases. V was clipped by 5 bases and J by 5 bases; unmatched bases: 2. Per the germline V gene, CDR1 is MDHEN and CDR2 is SYDVKM. This CDR3 has 13 amino acids. CDR3 region: CASSRQGHQPQHF. For the CDR3, the DNA is TGTGCCAGCAGTCGACAGGGGCATCAGCCCCAGCATTTT.

The J gene is TRBJ1-2, the V gene TRBV5-8; TRBD1 matches 7 bases. Looked up from germline, CDR1 is SGHTS and CDR2 is YDEGEE. CDR3 length: 14 residues. V gave up 4 bases and J gave up 7 bases; unmatched junction bases: 10. The CDR3 protein is CASSRNRQGGGYTF. CDR3 nucleotides: TGTGCCAGCAGCCGCAATAGACAGGGAGGTGGCTACACCTTC.

The J gene is TRBJ1-3, the V gene TRBV5-5; D is perhaps TRBD1 (6 bases). Trimming stripped 4 bases from V and 6 bases from J, with 14 bases between. The germline V gene encodes CDR1 SGHKS and CDR2 YYEKEE (reference sequence). The CDR3 spans 14 residues. The DNA of the CDR3 is TGTGCCAGCAGCCTACGGGGGGGCCCAAACACCATATATTTT. Its protein is CASSLRGGPNTIYF.

The rearrangement links TRBV27 to TRBJ1-1, with a possible D match to TRBD1 (6 bases). V lost 2 bases and J 1 base, leaving 11 bases between the germline ends. CDR1 and CDR2 (germline): MNHEY, SMNVEV (reference sequence). The CDR3 is made up of 15 amino acids. The CDR3 spells CASSLNPTGNTEAFF. The CDR3 DNA is TGTGCCAGCAGTTTAAACCCGACAGGGAACACTGAAGCTTTCTTT.